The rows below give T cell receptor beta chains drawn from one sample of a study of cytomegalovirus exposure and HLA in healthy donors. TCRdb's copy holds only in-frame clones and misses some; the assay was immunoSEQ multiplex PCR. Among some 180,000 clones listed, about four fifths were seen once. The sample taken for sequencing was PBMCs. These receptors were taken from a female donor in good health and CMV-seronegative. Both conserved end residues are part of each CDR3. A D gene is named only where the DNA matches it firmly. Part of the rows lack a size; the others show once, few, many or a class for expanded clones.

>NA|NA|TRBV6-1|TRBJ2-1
CASSEYGQGEANEQFF
TGTGCCAGCAGTGAATATGGGCAGGGGGAGGCCAATGAGCAGTTCTTC
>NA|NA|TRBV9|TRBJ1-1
CASSVAKDMNTEAFF
TGTGCCAGCAGCGTAGCTAAGGACATGAACACTGAAGCTTTCTTT
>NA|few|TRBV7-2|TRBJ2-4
CASSSGTLLDIQYF
TGTGCCAGCAGCTCAGGGACACTTTTGGACATTCAGTACTTC
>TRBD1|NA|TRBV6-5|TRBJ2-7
CASSYGTAGSEQYF
TGTGCCAGCAGTTACGGGACAGCCGGGTCCGAGCAGTACTTC
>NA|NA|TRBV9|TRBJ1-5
CASSVGGVSNQPQHF
TGTGCCAGCAGCGTTGGAGGGGTGAGCAATCAGCCCCAGCATTTT
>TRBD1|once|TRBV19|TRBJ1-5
CASSISDRVRQPQHF
TGTGCCAGTAGTATCTCTGACAGGGTGAGGCAGCCCCAGCATTTT
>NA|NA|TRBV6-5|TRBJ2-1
CASSSRLEGVDEQFF
TGTGCCAGCAGTTCCCGACTAGAGGGAGTGGATGAGCAGTTCTTC
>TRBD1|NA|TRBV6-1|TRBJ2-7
CASSEGQTYEQYF
TGTGCCAGCAGTGAGGGACAGACCTACGAGCAGTACTTC
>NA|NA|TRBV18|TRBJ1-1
CASSPDRKNTEAFF
TGTGCCAGCTCACCCGACAGAAAGAACACTGAAGCTTTCTTT
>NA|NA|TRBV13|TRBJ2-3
CASSFRGLSDTQYF
TGTGCCAGCAGCTTCAGGGGCCTATCAGATACGCAGTATTTT
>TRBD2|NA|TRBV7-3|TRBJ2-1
CASTLTGTSSYNEQFF
TGTGCCAGCACCCTTACCGGGACTAGCTCCTACAATGAGCAGTTCTTC
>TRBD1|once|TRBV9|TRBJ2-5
CASSVGAGTGQWGLQGTQYF
TGTGCCAGCAGCGTGGGAGCCGGGACAGGGCAATGGGGCTTACAAGGGACCCAGTACTTC
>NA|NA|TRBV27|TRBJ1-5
CASRMSGDDQPQHF
TGTGCCAGCAGAATGTCCGGGGATGACCAGCCCCAGCATTTT
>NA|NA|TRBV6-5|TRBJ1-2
CASRGGPNYGYTF
TGTGCCAGCCGGGGGGGCCCTAACTATGGCTACACCTTC
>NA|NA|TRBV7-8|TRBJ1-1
CASSLQGYTEAFF
TGTGCCAGCAGCTTACAGGGATACACTGAAGCTTTCTTT
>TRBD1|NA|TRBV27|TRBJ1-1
CASSLSTGGRGMRTEAFF
TGTGCCAGCAGTTTATCTACAGGGGGCAGGGGGATGAGGACTGAAGCTTTCTTT
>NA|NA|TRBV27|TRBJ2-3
CASSLSGTDTQYF
TGTGCCAGCAGTTTATCCGGCACAGATACGCAGTATTTT
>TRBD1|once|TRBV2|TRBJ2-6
CASSERDRAFSGANVLTF
TGTGCCAGCAGTGAACGGGACAGGGCCTTCTCTGGGGCCAACGTCCTGACTTTC
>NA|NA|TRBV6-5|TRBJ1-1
CASSSYEDTEAFF
TGTGCCAGCAGTTCCTATGAGGACACTGAAGCTTTCTTT
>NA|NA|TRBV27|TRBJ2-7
CASSLLGDYEQYF
TGTGCCAGCAGTTTGCTAGGAGACTACGAGCAGTACTTC
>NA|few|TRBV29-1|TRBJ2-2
CSVVQGTTLQAGELFF
TGCAGCGTTGTGCAGGGTACTACCCTCCAGGCCGGGGAGCTGTTTTTT
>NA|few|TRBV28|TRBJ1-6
CASSPAGGENSPLHF
TGTGCCAGCAGTCCTGCGGGTGGGGAGAATTCACCCCTCCACTTT
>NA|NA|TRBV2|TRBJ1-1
CASSGTAGFEAFF
TGTGCCAGCAGTGGGACAGCAGGATTTGAAGCTTTCTTT
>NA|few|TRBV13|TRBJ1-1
CASRYLGGNTEAFF
TGTGCCAGCAGATACCTAGGGGGGAACACTGAAGCTTTCTTT
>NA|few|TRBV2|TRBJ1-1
CASTAEQGEAFF
TGTGCCAGCACGGCGGAACAGGGCGAAGCTTTCTTT
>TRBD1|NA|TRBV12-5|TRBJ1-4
CASGLVLGQGANEKLFF
TGTGCTAGTGGTTTGGTACTGGGCCAGGGGGCAAATGAAAAACTGTTTTTT